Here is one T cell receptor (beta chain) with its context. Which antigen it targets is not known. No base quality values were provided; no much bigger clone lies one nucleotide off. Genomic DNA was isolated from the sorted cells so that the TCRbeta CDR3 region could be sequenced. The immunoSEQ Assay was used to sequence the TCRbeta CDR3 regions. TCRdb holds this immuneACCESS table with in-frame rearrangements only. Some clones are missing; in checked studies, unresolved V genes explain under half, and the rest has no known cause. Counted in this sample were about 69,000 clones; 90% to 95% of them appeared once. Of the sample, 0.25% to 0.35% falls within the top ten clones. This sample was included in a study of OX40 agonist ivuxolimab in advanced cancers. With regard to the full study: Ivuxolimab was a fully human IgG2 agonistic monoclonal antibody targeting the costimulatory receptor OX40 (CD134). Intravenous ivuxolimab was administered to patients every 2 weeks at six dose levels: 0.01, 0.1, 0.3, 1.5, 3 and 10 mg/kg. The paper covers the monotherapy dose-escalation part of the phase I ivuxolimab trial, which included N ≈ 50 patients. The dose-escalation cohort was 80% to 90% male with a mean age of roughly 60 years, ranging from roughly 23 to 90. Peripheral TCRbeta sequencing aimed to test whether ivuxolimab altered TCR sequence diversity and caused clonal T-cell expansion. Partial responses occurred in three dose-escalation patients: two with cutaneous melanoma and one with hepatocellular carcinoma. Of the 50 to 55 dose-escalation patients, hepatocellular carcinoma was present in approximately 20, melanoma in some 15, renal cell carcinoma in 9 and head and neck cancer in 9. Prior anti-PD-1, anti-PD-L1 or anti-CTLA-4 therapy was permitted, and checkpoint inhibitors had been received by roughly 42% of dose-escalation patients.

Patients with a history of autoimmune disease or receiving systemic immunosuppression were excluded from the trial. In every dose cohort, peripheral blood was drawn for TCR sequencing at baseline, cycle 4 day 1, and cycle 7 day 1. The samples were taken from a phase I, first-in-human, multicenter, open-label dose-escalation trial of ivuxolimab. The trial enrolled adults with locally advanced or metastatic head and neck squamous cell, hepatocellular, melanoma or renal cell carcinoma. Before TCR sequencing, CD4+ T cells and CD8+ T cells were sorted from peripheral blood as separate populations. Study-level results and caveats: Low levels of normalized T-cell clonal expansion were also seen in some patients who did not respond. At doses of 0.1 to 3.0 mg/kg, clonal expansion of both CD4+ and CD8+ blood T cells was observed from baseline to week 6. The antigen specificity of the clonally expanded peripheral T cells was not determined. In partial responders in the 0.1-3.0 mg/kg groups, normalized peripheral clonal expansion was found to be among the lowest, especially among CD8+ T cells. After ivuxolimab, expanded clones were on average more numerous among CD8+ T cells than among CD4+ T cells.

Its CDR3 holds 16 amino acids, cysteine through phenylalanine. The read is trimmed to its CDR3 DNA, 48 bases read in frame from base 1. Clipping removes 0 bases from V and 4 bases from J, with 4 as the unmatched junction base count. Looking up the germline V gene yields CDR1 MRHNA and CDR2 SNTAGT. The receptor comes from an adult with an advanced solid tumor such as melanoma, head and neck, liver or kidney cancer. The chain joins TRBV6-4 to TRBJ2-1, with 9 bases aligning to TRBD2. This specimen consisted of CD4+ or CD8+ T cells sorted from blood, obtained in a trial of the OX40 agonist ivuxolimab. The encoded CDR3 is CASSDSVSGGYNEQFF. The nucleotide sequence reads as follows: TGTGCCAGCAGTGACTCGGTTAGCGGGGGTTACAATGAGCAGTTCTTC.